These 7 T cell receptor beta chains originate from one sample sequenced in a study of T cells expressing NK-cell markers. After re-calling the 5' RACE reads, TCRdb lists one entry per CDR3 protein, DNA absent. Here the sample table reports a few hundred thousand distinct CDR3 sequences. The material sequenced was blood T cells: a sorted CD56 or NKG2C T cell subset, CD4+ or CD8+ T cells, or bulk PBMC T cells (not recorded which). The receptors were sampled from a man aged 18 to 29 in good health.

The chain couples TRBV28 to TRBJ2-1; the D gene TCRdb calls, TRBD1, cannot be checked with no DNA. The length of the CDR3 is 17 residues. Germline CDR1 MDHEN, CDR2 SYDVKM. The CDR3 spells CASSSVVGISSYNEQFF.

CDR3 sequence reads: CASSPEVSGTGDDEQYF. The chain combines TRBV7-9 with TRBJ2-7; TCRdb proposes TRBD1, but this gene call is untestable without DNA. CDR1 and CDR2 from the germline V gene are SEHNR and FQNEAQ (reference sequence). The CDR3 loop spans 17 amino acids.

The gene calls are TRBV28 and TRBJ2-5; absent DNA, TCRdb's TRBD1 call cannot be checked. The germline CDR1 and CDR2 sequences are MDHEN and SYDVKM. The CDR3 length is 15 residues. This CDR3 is CASSGGKVLGETQYF.

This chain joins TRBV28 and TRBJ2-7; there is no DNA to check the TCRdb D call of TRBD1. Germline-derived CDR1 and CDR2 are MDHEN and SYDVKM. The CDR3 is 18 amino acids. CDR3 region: CASSFFAQDRGNNYEQYF.

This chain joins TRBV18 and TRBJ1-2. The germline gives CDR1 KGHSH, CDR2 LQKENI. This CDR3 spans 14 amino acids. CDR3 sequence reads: CASSPYEGINGYTF.

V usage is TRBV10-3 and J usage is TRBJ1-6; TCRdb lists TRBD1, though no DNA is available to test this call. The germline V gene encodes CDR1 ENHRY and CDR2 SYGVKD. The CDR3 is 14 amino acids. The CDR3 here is CAISSDTGNSPLHF.

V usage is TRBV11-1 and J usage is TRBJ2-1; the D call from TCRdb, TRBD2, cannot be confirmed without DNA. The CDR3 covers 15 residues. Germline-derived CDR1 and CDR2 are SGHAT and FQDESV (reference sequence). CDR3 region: CASSLEAGVINEQFF.